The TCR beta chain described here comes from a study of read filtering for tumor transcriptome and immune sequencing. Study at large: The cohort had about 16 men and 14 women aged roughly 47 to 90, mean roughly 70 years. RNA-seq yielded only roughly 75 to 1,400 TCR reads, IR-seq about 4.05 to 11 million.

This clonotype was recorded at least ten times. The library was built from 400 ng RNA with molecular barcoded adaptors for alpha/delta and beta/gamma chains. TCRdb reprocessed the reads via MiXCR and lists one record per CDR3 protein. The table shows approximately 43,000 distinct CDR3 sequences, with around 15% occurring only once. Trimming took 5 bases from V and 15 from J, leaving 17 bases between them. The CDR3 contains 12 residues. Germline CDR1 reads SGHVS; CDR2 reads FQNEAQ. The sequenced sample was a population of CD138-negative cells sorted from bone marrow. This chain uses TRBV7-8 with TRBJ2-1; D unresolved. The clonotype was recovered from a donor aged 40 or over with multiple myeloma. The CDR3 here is CASSPPGSRWFF. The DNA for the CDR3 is TGTGCCAGCAGCCCCCCGGGTAGTAGATGGTTCTTC. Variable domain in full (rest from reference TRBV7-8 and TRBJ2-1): GAGVSQSPRYKVAKRGQDVALRCDPISGHVSLFWYQQALGQGPEFLTYFQNEAQLDKSGLPSDRFFAERPEGSVSTLKIQRTQQEDSAVYLCASSPPGSRWFFGPGTRLTVL.